These 16 T cell receptor beta chains share one sample of origin, sequenced in a study of cytomegalovirus exposure and HLA in healthy donors. PCR was performed using 60 Vbeta and 13 Jbeta primers. Sequenced by immunoSEQ multiplex PCR; TCRdb stores in-frame clones only, minus some. The sample includes 95,000 to 150,000 clones, approximately 65% of them seen just once. What was sequenced was PBMCs. The receptor source for this set is a man aged 18 to 35 in good health and CMV-seronegative.

V is TRBV7-9 and J is TRBJ1-2; D gene unclear. Deletions cut 8 bases from V and 1 base from J, with 5 bases between. Germline loops: CDR1 SEHNR, CDR2 FQNEAQ (reference sequence). This CDR3 has 11 amino acids. The CDR3 reads CASRSNYGYTF. CDR3 DNA sequence: TGTGCCAGCCGCAGTAACTATGGCTACACCTTC.

This sequence joins TRBV30 and TRBJ1-4; D not certain. The CDR3 contains 13 residues. Germline CDR1 is GTSNPN and CDR2 is SVGIG (reference sequence). Trimming took 6 bases from V and 2 from J, leaving 10 bases between them. The CDR3 protein is CACAGRTNEKLFF. The CDR3 DNA sequence: TGTGCCTGCGCCGGGAGGACTAATGAAAAACTGTTTTTT.

For this clone: The junction and the germline gene differ at one end; a read error may be behind it. The chain combines TRBV7-8 with TRBJ2-7, with 9 bases lining up with TRBD1. This CDR3 spans 15 amino acids. Germline V gene lookup returns CDR1 SGHVS and CDR2 FQNEAQ. CDR3 sequence (DNA): TGTGCCAGCAGCCCGGCCGGGACAGGGTCCTGCGAGCAGTACTTC. Its protein product is CASSPAGTGSCEQYF.

The sample holds one count of this clone. The chain carries TRBV5-6 and TRBJ2-7, with D tentatively TRBD1 (6 bases). The CDR3 has 11 amino acids. With 4 bases removed from V and 6 bases from J, the gap between germline ends came to 8 bases. CDR1 is SGHDT, CDR2 YYEEEE, per germline. The CDR3 DNA is TGTGCCAGCAGCCGCAGGGGCGAGCAGTACTTC. This codes for CASSRRGEQYF.

V is TRBV10-3 and J is TRBJ2-5; 7 bases agree with TRBD2. The J call may be wrong; the DNA end is better matched by TRBJ2-7. From germline, CDR1 is ENHRY and CDR2 SYGVKD. The CDR3 covers 16 residues. The CDR3 bases are TGTGCCATCAGCCAATTGGGGAGGGGAGAATCCTACGAGCAGTACTTC. This encodes CAISQLGRGESYEQYF.

The chain is built from TRBV29-1 and TRBJ1-4, with a tentative D call TRBD1 (6 bases). CDR1 SQVTM and CDR2 ANQGSEA come from the germline V gene. V dropped 4 bases and J dropped 9 bases, with 9 bases sitting between them. The CDR3 has 11 residues. CDR3 amino acids: CSVADSQKLFF. The CDR3 bases are TGCAGCGTTGCGGACAGTCAAAAACTGTTTTTT.

The gene calls are TRBV5-6 and TRBJ2-7, with D tentatively TRBD1 (5 bases). Per the germline V gene, CDR1 is SGHDT and CDR2 is YYEEEE. V lost 3 bases and J lost 4, with 8 bases in between. The CDR3 sequence is 12 residues long. The CDR3 region has the DNA TGTGCCAGCAGCTCCAGGGTATACGAGCAGTACTTC. It yields the protein CASSSRVYEQYF.

The genes are TRBV28 and TRBJ1-5; TRBD1 is a possible D gene (5 bases). The CDR3 extends over 16 amino acids. V was clipped by 3 bases and J by 2 bases, with 14 bases between them. Germline CDR1 and CDR2: MDHEN and SYDVKM. CDR3 residues: CASSFNRQGGNQPQHF. The DNA for the CDR3 is TGTGCCAGCAGTTTTAATAGGCAGGGTGGCAATCAGCCCCAGCATTTT.

The chain uses TRBV2 and TRBJ2-2; the match to TRBD1 covers 9 bases. Germline CDR1 reads SNHLY; CDR2 reads FYNNEI. The V and J ends lost 9 bases and 3 bases, in that order; junction bases with no gene match: 8. CDR3 length equals 15 residues. CDR3 loop: CASTVGDRDTGELFF. The CDR3 coding sequence is TGTGCCAGTACCGTAGGGGACAGGGACACCGGGGAGCTGTTTTTT.

This chain links TRBV6-1 with TRBJ2-7; no reliable D call. Germline V lookup: CDR1 MNHNS, CDR2 SASEGT. V lost 0 bases to trimming and J lost 0 bases, with 9 bases between them. This CDR3 region has 15 residues. Written as DNA, the CDR3 is TGTGCCAGCAGTGAAGCGCTCTTCGGCTCCTACGAGCAGTACTTC. It codes for CASSEALFGSYEQYF.

The CDR3: CAISGVGTGGSEAFF. For the CDR3, the DNA is TGTGCCATCAGTGGAGTGGGGACCGGAGGGTCTGAAGCTTTCTTT. V gene TRBV10-3 combines with J gene TRBJ1-1; TRBD1 is a possible D gene (5 bases). The V end lost 4 bases, the J end lost 6 bases, and 18 bases lay between the germline ends. The CDR3 is 15 residues long. Germline loops: CDR1 ENHRY, CDR2 SYGVKD.

The J gene is TRBJ1-2, the V gene TRBV11-2, with D perhaps TRBD1 (6 bases). The germline gives CDR1 SGHAT, CDR2 FQNNGV. V was clipped by 8 bases and J by 2 bases, with 18 bases between them. This CDR3 comprises 15 residues. The CDR3 sequence: CASGLMGATNYGYTF. The CDR3, as DNA: TGTGCCAGCGGGCTCATGGGGGCTACCAACTATGGCTACACCTTC.

This rearrangement joins TRBV27 to TRBJ1-1, with D possibly TRBD1 on 5 matching bases. Germline V gene lookup returns CDR1 MNHEY and CDR2 SMNVEV (reference sequence). V lost 3 bases and J 5 bases, leaving 10 bases between the germline ends. The CDR3 is made up of 13 amino acids. In DNA, the CDR3 is TGTGCCAGCAGTTTCTCGGGGGGAACTGAAGCTTTCTTT. It encodes CASSFSGGTEAFF.

V gene TRBV7-6 combines with J gene TRBJ2-3; D unresolved. V lost 5 bases to trimming and J lost 1 base, with 10 bases between them. Germline assignment: CDR1 SGHVS and CDR2 FNYEAQ. This CDR3 spans 14 amino acids. The CDR3 coding sequence is TGTGCCAGCAGCCCCCGTAGTGGCACAGATACGCAGTATTTT. Translation: CASSPRSGTDTQYF.

The chain joins TRBV19 to TRBJ2-3; the D gene is possibly TRBD1 (6 bases). Germline values: CDR1 LNHDA, CDR2 SQIVND (reference sequence). Deletions cut 2 bases from V and 3 bases from J, with 18 bases between. CDR3 length equals 17 residues. CDR3 in amino acids: CASSINGAQQGTDTQYF. For the CDR3, the DNA is TGTGCCAGTAGTATAAACGGGGCTCAACAGGGAACAGATACGCAGTATTTT. Drawing the rest from reference TRBV19 and TRBJ2-3, the complete variable domain is DGGITQSPKYLFRKEGQNVTLSCEQNLNHDAMYWYRQDPGQGLRLIYYSQIVNDFQKGDIAEGYSVSREKKESFPLTVTSAQKNPTAFYLCASSINGAQQGTDTQYFGPGTRLTVL.

The V call is TRBV27, the J call TRBJ2-2; possible D gene TRBD1, 6 bases. The CDR3 spans 15 residues. V shed 5 bases and J shed 3 bases, with 13 bases lying between them. Germline values: CDR1 MNHEY, CDR2 SMNVEV (reference sequence). DNA of the CDR3: TGTGCCAGCAGTAGCACCGGGACACACACCGGGGAGCTGTTTTTT. Translating it yields CASSSTGTHTGELFF.